The 5 T cell receptor beta chains below come from one sample, sequenced in a study of T-cell memory formation after mild COVID-19. TCRdb processed the 5' RACE reads anew with MiXCR; each CDR3 protein has one entry. The sample includes approximately 230,000 distinct CDR3 sequences, roughly 17% of them seen just once. The source material was PBMCs or a T cell subset sorted from them (not recorded which). All receptors derive from a young man who had mild COVID-19 (a few samples of this study predate the infection). Cell type and time point are not known.

This clonotype turned up a few times. This sequence joins TRBV20-1 and TRBJ2-3, with 10 bases fitting TRBD2. Germline CDR1 DFQATT, CDR2 SNEGSKA (reference sequence). The CDR3 consists of 16 residues. V shed 3 bases and J 7 bases; nucleotides not matched to a gene: 13. CDR3 amino acids: CSASHPSGTSVHTQYF. CDR3 sequence (DNA): TGCAGTGCTAGCCACCCAAGCGGGACTAGCGTCCATACGCAGTATTTT.

This clonotype was observed a handful of times. The CDR3 loop reads CASSLGQGVPSYNEQFF. The CDR3 nucleotides are TGTGCCAGCAGCTTGGGACAGGGGGTACCTTCCTACAATGAGCAGTTCTTC. The chain couples TRBV5-5 to TRBJ2-1, with 9 bases aligning to TRBD1. J gave up 1 base and V 0 bases, and 5 bases lay outside the gene matches. The CDR3 has 17 residues. Germline CDR1 SGHKS, CDR2 YYEKEE (reference sequence).

The rearrangement uses TRBV30 and TRBJ1-5; D is ambiguous. The CDR3 length is 14 residues. V lost 2 bases, J lost 5 bases, and 13 bases lay in between. The germline CDR1 and CDR2 sequences are GTSNPN and SVGIG (reference sequence). CDR3 DNA sequence: TGTGCCTGGAGTTTCAGTAGTAGTCATCAGCCCCAGCATTTT. Translating gives CAWSFSSSHQPQHF.

This clonotype turned up a few times. V usage is TRBV6-2 or TRBV6-3 and J usage is TRBJ2-2, with 10 bases fitting TRBD1. Unmatched junction bases numbered 3, after V lost 7 bases and J lost 7 bases. Germline CDR1 MNHEY, CDR2 SVGEGT. The CDR3 is 13 amino acids. The CDR3 here is CASTGQGFGELFF. CDR3 in DNA: TGTGCCAGCACGGGACAGGGGTTCGGGGAGCTGTTTTTT.

V usage is TRBV5-4 and J usage is TRBJ2-3, with 12 bases aligning to TRBD2. This CDR3 spans 15 amino acids. The germline CDR1 and CDR2 sequences are SGHNT and YYREEE (reference sequence). Trimming cost V 4 bases and J 6 bases; bases outside gene matches: 6. The CDR3 region has the DNA TGTGCCAGCAGCGGACTAGCGGGGAAGTCGGATACGCAGTATTTT. It encodes CASSGLAGKSDTQYF.